Below, one TCR beta chain is given with its context. The antigen remains undetermined. 13 Jbeta primers and 60 Vbeta primers were used for the PCR. This table comes from immunoSEQ multiplex PCR, and its TCRdb copy is limited to in-frame clones, with some not included. The repertoire has fewer than 200,000 clones, about nine tenths of them found once; the top ten carry under 1.2%. The sample belongs to a study of cytomegalovirus exposure and HLA in healthy donors. Study outcomes and limitations: Beyond CMV serostatus, there was no information to go on about immune exposure. Earlier results showed most TCR beta V segments being productive about 87% or about 30% of the time.

J lost 1 base, V lost 4 bases, and 10 bases had no gene match. CDR1 is MNHNS and CDR2 is SASEGT in the germline V gene. The CDR3 has 17 residues. The sample comprised PBMCs. The chain employs TRBV6-1 and TRBJ2-7; TRBD2 matches at 10 bases. The source is a boy between 2 and 10 years old in good health and CMV-seronegative. CDR3 in DNA: TGTGCCAGCAGTGCAACCATCGGACTAGCGGCATCCTACGAGCAGTACTTC. Translating gives CASSATIGLAASYEQYF.